This entry is about one TCR beta chain. Its antigen is unknown. Relative to the germline gene, one junction end is altered; a read error may explain this. A modified ARM-PCR protocol with three rounds of nested PCR amplified TCRbeta. TCRdb fed the multiplex PCR reads into MiXCR, producing one record per CDR3 protein. The sample consists of 120,000 or so distinct CDR3 sequences, 60% to 70% of them appearing once. Germline V CDR1 and CDR2: SGHVS, FQNEAQ. CDR3 size: 11 residues. These data are taken from a study of tumor and adjacent non-tumor tissue in lung cancer. Study-level results: TCR diversity was significantly greater in tumor than normal lung tissue.

RNA was extracted from bulk tissue without any cell sorting. The rearrangement joins TRBV7-8 to TRBJ1-1; no reliable D call. This TCR was sampled from a man aged 30 to 45 with non-small cell lung cancer. Material: lung tumor tissue. In nucleotides, the CDR3 is TGTGCCAACAGCCTTAATAATGAAGTTTTCTTT. It codes for CANSLNNEVFF.